Below are 17 T cell receptor beta chains sequenced from a single sample in a study of read filtering for tumor transcriptome and immune sequencing. The library was built from 400 ng RNA with molecular barcoded adaptors for alpha/delta and beta/gamma chains. Using its own MiXCR run on the reads, TCRdb lists one record per CDR3 protein. The repertoire holds approximately 45,000 distinct CDR3 sequences, with around 20% as singletons. The sequenced material came from a population of CD138-negative cells sorted from bone marrow. These receptors were taken from a donor at least 40 years old with multiple myeloma.

This clonotype came up many times. The rearrangement uses TRBV7-2 and TRBJ2-3; D may be TRBD2 (6 bases). V lost 5 bases, J lost 0 bases, and 12 bases lay in between. The germline gives CDR1 SGHTA, CDR2 FQGNSA. The CDR3 spans 15 residues. CDR3 DNA: TGTGCCAGCAGCAGTAGCGGACCCAGCACAGATACGCAGTATTTT. Protein: CASSSSGPSTDTQYF.

This rearrangement joins TRBV30 to TRBJ2-3; possibly TRBD1 or TRBD2 for D (7 bases each). The germline CDR1 and CDR2 sequences are GTSNPN and SVGIG (reference sequence). V lost 4 bases to trimming and J lost 1 base, with 15 bases between them. The CDR3 runs to 15 residues. The CDR3 sequence: CAWNTGAGGTDTQYF. CDR3 DNA: TGTGCCTGGAATACAGGGGCGGGGGGCACAGATACGCAGTATTTT.

In this sample, this clonotype turned up once. The chain has TRBV13 and TRBJ2-7, with 8 bases that match TRBD2. The J segment lost 9 bases and the V segment lost 3 bases, leaving 16 bases of the junction unmatched. The germline V gene encodes CDR1 PRHDT and CDR2 FYEKMQ (reference sequence). CDR3 length: 16 amino acids. The CDR3 DNA sequence: TGTGCCAGCAGCTTTTCAACGGCGGGAGGTCCCTATGGGCAGTACTTC. Amino acid sequence: CASSFSTAGGPYGQYF. Full variable domain (remainder filled in from reference TRBV13 and TRBJ2-7): AAGVIQSPRHLIKEKRETATLKCYPIPRHDTVYWYQQGPGQDPQFLISFYEKMQSDKGSIPDRFSAQQFSDYHSELNMSSLELGDSALYFCASSFSTAGGPYGQYFGPGTRLTVT.

The gene calls are TRBV29-1 and TRBJ1-2; no definite D call. The CDR3 length is 11 residues. Germline lookup yields CDR1 SQVTM and CDR2 ANQGSEA. Deletions cut 7 bases from V and 8 bases from J, with 14 bases between. This CDR3 is CSDGRPNGYTF. The CDR3 region has the DNA TGCAGCGACGGACGTCCAAACGGCTACACCTTC.

This clonotype occurred many times. V and J are TRBV7-2 and TRBJ2-5, with D perhaps matching TRBD1 (6 bases). This CDR3 has 16 residues. Per germline, CDR1 SGHTA and CDR2 FQGNSA. Deletions cut 5 bases from V and 7 bases from J, with 23 bases between. The CDR3 region is CASSRVGGRPVGTQYF. Here the CDR3 DNA reads TGTGCCAGCAGCCGAGTAGGGGGTAGGCCCGTGGGGACCCAGTACTTC. The whole variable domain, remainder taken from reference TRBV7-2 and TRBJ2-5, is GAGVSQSPSNKVTEKGKDVELRCDPISGHTALYWYRQSLGQGLEFLIYFQGNSAPDKSGLPSDRFSAERTGGSVSTLTIQRTQQEDSAVYLCASSRVGGRPVGTQYFGPGTRLLVL.

This clonotype was found many times. V and J are TRBV28 and TRBJ1-1; TRBD1 aligns across 9 bases. The CDR3 covers 16 residues. The ends lost 4 bases at V and 0 bases at J; junction bases unmatched: 6. The germline V gene has CDR1 MDHEN and CDR2 SYDVKM. The CDR3 loop is CASSSGTGLLNTEAFF. In DNA, the CDR3 is TGTGCCAGCAGTTCAGGGACAGGGCTTTTGAACACTGAAGCTTTCTTT.

This clonotype has ten or more counts. The chain employs TRBV6-5 and TRBJ2-3, with D maybe TRBD2 (6 bases). Trimming left V 2 bases short and J 4 bases short, with 10 bases between. This CDR3 spans 14 amino acids. CDR1 MNHEY and CDR2 SVGAGI come from the germline V gene. The chain's CDR3 is CASSYQTRPDTQYF. The DNA of the CDR3 is TGTGCCAGCAGTTACCAGACTAGGCCAGATACGCAGTATTTT.

At least ten counts were recorded for this clonotype. This chain uses TRBV15 with TRBJ2-5; tentative D call: TRBD1 (6 bases). The CDR3 length is 15 residues. V lost 0 bases to trimming and J lost 6 bases, with 14 bases between them. Germline V CDR1 and CDR2: LNHNV, YYDKDF (reference sequence). The CDR3 is CATSRDQGFMKTQYF. CDR3 sequence (DNA): TGTGCCACCAGCAGAGATCAGGGGTTTATGAAGACCCAGTACTTC.

This clonotype was picked up many times. The rearrangement uses TRBV5-1 and TRBJ2-2; D call uncertain. The V gene lost 3 bases and the J gene lost 0 bases, with 9 bases spanning the gap. Germline CDR1 SGHRS, CDR2 YFSETQ. The CDR3 covers 15 residues. CDR3 in DNA: TGCGCCAGCAGCTCGGGTTTCGCGAACACCGGGGAGCTGTTTTTT. Translation gives CASSSGFANTGELFF.

This clonotype was observed many times. The chain employs TRBV4-2 and TRBJ2-7; no definite D call. V gave up 7 bases and J gave up 4 bases, with 17 bases separating them. The CDR3 length is 14 residues. Per the germline V gene, CDR1 is LGHNA and CDR2 is YNFKEQ. The CDR3 nucleotides read TGTGCCAGCAACAAAGAACACCCCAAGTACGAGCAGTACTTC. Residues: CASNKEHPKYEQYF.

In this sample, this clonotype turned up many times. The CDR3: CASTVGWGGQETQYF. The DNA of the CDR3 is TGTGCCAGCACCGTCGGGTGGGGGGGGCAGGAGACCCAGTACTTC. This chain uses TRBV9 with TRBJ2-5, with D perhaps matching TRBD2 (7 bases). The germline CDR1 and CDR2 sequences are SGDLS and YYNGEE. CDR3 length: 15 residues. Trimming left V 6 bases short and J 5 bases short, with 20 bases between.

At least ten counts were recorded for this clonotype. The chain links TRBV20-1 to TRBJ1-1; TRBD1 matches at 8 bases. Germline values: CDR1 DFQATT, CDR2 SNEGSKA (reference sequence). The V and J ends lost 4 bases and 4 bases, in that order; junction bases with no gene match: 2. The CDR3 consists of 12 residues. This chain's CDR3 is CSAKQGGTEAFF. The CDR3 DNA sequence: TGCAGTGCTAAACAGGGGGGCACTGAAGCTTTCTTT.

The sample holds many counts of this clonotype. The genes are TRBV6-5 and TRBJ2-1; 7 nucleotides agree with TRBD1. The CDR3 runs 15 residues. Germline V gene lookup returns CDR1 MNHEY and CDR2 SVGAGI. J lost 5 bases, V lost 6 bases, and 10 bases had no gene match. For the CDR3, the DNA is TGTGCCAGCAGGATGACAGGGACGGGTGACAATGAGCAGTTCTTC. Protein product: CASRMTGTGDNEQFF.

Details on this clonotype: With a much larger clone just one base away, this may be a read error. The chain links TRBV24-1 to TRBJ2-3; 9 bases line up with TRBD1. Germline V lookup: CDR1 KGHDR, CDR2 SFDVKD. J lost 5 bases, V lost 3 bases, and 5 bases had no gene match. The CDR3 has 15 amino acids. CDR3 protein: CATSDRGQGKDTQYF. The CDR3 bases are TGTGCCACCAGTGATCGGGGACAGGGTAAAGATACGCAGTATTTT.

The chain employs TRBV5-1 and TRBJ2-1; 11 nucleotides match TRBD2. The ends lost 2 bases at V and 4 bases at J; junction bases unmatched: 14. The CDR3 runs to 19 residues. Germline V lookup: CDR1 SGHRS, CDR2 YFSETQ. The CDR3 DNA is TGCGCCAGCAGCTTAGGACAGGGCGCTAGCGGGAGGCAGTACAATGAGCAGTTCTTC. Translation: CASSLGQGASGRQYNEQFF.

Many counts were recorded for this clonotype. V gene TRBV19 combines with J gene TRBJ2-1, with TRBD2 matching over 15 bases. The CDR3 has 17 amino acids. V lost 4 bases to trimming and J lost 7 bases; unmatched junction nucleotides: 8. The germline V gene encodes CDR1 LNHDA and CDR2 SQIVND (reference sequence). The CDR3 DNA reads TGTGCCAGTAGTAAGAGCTCCGGGACTAGCGGGAGGAATGAGCAGTTCTTC. This encodes CASSKSSGTSGRNEQFF.

As concerns this clonotype: A clone one base away is much larger, so this may be a read error. This sequence joins TRBV6-2 or TRBV6-3 and TRBJ1-5; 8 nucleotides align to TRBD1. Germline trimming cut 5 bases from V and 5 bases from J; bases unmatched to any gene: 5. This CDR3 spans 14 amino acids. From germline, CDR1 is MNHEY and CDR2 SVGEGT. CDR3 residues: CASSLLQGDQPQHF. The CDR3 coding sequence is TGTGCCAGCAGTCTCCTACAGGGGGATCAGCCCCAGCATTTT.